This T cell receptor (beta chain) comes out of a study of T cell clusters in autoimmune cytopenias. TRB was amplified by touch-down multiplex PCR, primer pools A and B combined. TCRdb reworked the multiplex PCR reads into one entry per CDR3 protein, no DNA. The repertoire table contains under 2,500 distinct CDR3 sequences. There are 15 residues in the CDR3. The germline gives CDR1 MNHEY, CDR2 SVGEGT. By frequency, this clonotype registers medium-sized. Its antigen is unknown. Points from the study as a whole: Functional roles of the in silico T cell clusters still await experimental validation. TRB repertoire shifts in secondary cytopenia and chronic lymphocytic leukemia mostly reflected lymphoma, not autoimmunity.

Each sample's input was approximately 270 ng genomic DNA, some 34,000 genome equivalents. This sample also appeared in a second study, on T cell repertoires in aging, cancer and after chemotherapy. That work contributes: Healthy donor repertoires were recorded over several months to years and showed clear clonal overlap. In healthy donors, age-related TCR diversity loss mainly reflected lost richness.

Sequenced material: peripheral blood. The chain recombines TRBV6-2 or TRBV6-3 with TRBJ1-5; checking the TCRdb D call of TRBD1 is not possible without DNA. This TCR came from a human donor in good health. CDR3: CASSPGTGGGQPQHF.